The 30 T cell receptor beta chains in this list originate from one sample, sequenced in a study of T-cell reconstitution after alpha-beta-depleted transplantation in children. It was with unique molecular identifiers that the TCRbeta library was prepared. Each CDR3 protein is one row after TCRdb ran MiXCR on the PCR reads. The sample contains some 500,000 distinct CDR3 sequences, around 20% of which appear only once. The sequencing here drew on PBMCs from the stem cell graft donor, taken from the stem cell graft. The receptor set was obtained from a human donor who donated a stem cell graft to a child with acute lymphoblastic leukemia.

The V and J genes are TRBV6-5 and TRBJ2-7; 8 nucleotides align to TRBD2. After removal of 2 bases from V and 4 bases from J, the junction contained 7 bases not matched to a gene. The CDR3 totals 15 residues. Germline CDR1 MNHEY, CDR2 SVGAGI. The DNA for the CDR3 is TGTGCCAGCAGTTACGACCGGGGGGGAGGGTACGAGCAGTACTTC. Its translation is CASSYDRGGGYEQYF.

In its sample, this clonotype was seen a few times. V and J are TRBV27 and TRBJ1-1, with D possibly TRBD1 on 5 matching bases. The CDR3 has 15 residues. V gave up 4 bases and J gave up 4 bases, with 16 bases separating them. In germline, CDR1 is MNHEY, CDR2 SMNVEV (reference sequence). In nucleotides, the CDR3 is TGTGCCAGCAGTTGGGGTGGGGGATTGGGCACTGAAGCTTTCTTT. Its translation: CASSWGGGLGTEAFF.

The chain recombines TRBV5-1 with TRBJ1-2; unclear D gene. The CDR3 has 14 amino acids. Germline values: CDR1 SGHRS, CDR2 YFSETQ. V was cut by 4 bases and J by 1 base, with 11 bases left in between. CDR3 in amino acids: CASSPPLINYGYTF. CDR3 DNA: TGCGCCAGCAGCCCCCCACTAATTAACTATGGCTACACCTTC.

This chain uses TRBV11-1 with TRBJ1-1; D remains ambiguous. Germline V gene sequence: CDR1 SGHAT, CDR2 FQDESV (reference sequence). The CDR3 spans 14 residues. Trimming removed 5 bases at V and 2 bases at J, with 12 bases between. CDR3 in DNA: TGTGCCAGCAGCACCTGGGCGTTCAACACTGAAGCTTTCTTT. Translating gives CASSTWAFNTEAFF.

This clonotype was detected a few times. The rearrangement joins TRBV4-2 to TRBJ2-3; tentatively, D is TRBD2 (6 bases). Germline V gene lookup returns CDR1 LGHNA and CDR2 YNFKEQ. The V gene lost 2 bases and the J gene lost 0 bases, with 9 bases spanning the gap. This CDR3 spans 15 amino acids. The DNA for the CDR3 is TGTGCCAGCAGCCAACAGGAGGGGAGCACAGATACGCAGTATTTT. It yields the protein CASSQQEGSTDTQYF.

About this clonotype: A read error may produce the germline difference seen at one junction end. The chain is built from TRBV20-1 and TRBJ2-1, with 12 bases matching TRBD2. The CDR3 extends over 18 amino acids. CDR1 and CDR2 (germline): DFQATT, SNEGSKA (reference sequence). DNA for the CDR3: TGCTGTGCTAGAGATTTCCGCCCTAGCGGGGGGGACTACAATGAGCAGTTCTTC. This translates into CCARDFRPSGGDYNEQFF.

This chain connects TRBV6-1 to TRBJ2-1; 10 nucleotides agree with TRBD1. Germline V gives CDR1 MNHNS, CDR2 SASEGT. This CDR3 has 18 residues. The V gene end was trimmed by 4 bases and the J gene end by 2 bases; junction bases not matched to a gene: 11. DNA for the CDR3: TGTGCCAGCAGTGTCTATTCCACCGGGACAGGGGCCTACAATGAGCAGTTCTTC. Its translation: CASSVYSTGTGAYNEQFF.

This CDR3 reads CASSKGRLAGAGTLYEQYF. DNA of the CDR3: TGTGCCAGCAGCAAGGGTCGTCTAGCGGGAGCAGGGACCCTCTACGAGCAGTACTTC. The rearrangement joins TRBV21-1 to TRBJ2-7; the table names TRBD2, a call not compared with the DNA. TRBV21-1 represents a pseudogene. There are 19 residues in the CDR3.

J is TRBJ2-1 and V is TRBV5-1, with 9 bases lining up with TRBD1. The germline gives CDR1 SGHRS, CDR2 YFSETQ. V shed 4 bases, J shed 7 bases, and the junction held 6 bases outside the gene matches. The CDR3 extends over 14 amino acids. CDR3 amino acids: CASSPGQGTNEQFF. The CDR3 nucleotides read TGCGCCAGCAGCCCGGGACAGGGAACAAATGAGCAGTTCTTC.

The genes are TRBV2 and TRBJ1-1, with a possible D match to TRBD1 (6 bases). Trimming left V 2 bases short and J 9 bases short, with 10 bases between. The CDR3 is made up of 12 amino acids. The germline gives CDR1 SNHLY, CDR2 FYNNEI. The CDR3 bases are TGTGCCAGCAGTGAAAGGGGGGAGCAAGCTTTCTTT. Amino acids: CASSERGEQAFF.

The J gene is TRBJ2-1, the V gene TRBV2, with TRBD2 matching over 7 bases. Trimming took 10 bases from V and 8 from J; bases not matched to a gene: 14. The V gene's germline CDR1 is SNHLY and CDR2 FYNNEI. The CDR3 sequence is 14 residues long. The CDR3 loop reads CAKTSGEGLDEQFF. CDR3 DNA: TGTGCCAAAACCAGTGGGGAGGGGTTGGATGAGCAGTTCTTC.

V and J are TRBV11-2 and TRBJ2-7; D is ambiguous. This CDR3 has 18 amino acids. Germline values: CDR1 SGHAT, CDR2 FQNNGV. The ends were cut back, 3 bases at V and 0 bases at J, with 21 bases in the middle. Written as DNA, the CDR3 is TGTGCCAGCAGCTTTTTAGTGGGCGGAGTTACGAACTCCTACGAGCAGTACTTC. Its protein is CASSFLVGGVTNSYEQYF. The full variable domain, with the rest looked up from reference TRBV11-2 and TRBJ2-7, is EAGVAQSPRYKIIEKRQSVAFWCNPISGHATLYWYQQILGQGPKLLIQFQNNGVVDDSQLPKDRFSAERLKGVDSTLKIQPAKLEDSAVYLCASSFLVGGVTNSYEQYFGPGTRLTVT.

V gene TRBV5-4 combines with J gene TRBJ2-1; D perhaps matches TRBD2 (6 bases). The CDR3 consists of 16 residues. Trimming stripped 3 bases from V and 0 bases from J, with 13 bases between. CDR1 is SGHNT and CDR2 is YYREEE in the germline V gene (reference sequence). This chain's CDR3 is CASSSGTPSSYNEQFF. In nucleotides, the CDR3 is TGTGCCAGCAGCTCCGGGACTCCGAGCTCCTACAATGAGCAGTTCTTC. Full variable domain (outside the CDR3, taken from reference TRBV5-4 and TRBJ2-1): ETGVTQSPTHLIKTRGQQVTLRCSSQSGHNTVSWYQQALGQGPQFIFQYYREEENGRGNFPPRFSGLQFPNYSSELNVNALELDDSALYLCASSSGTPSSYNEQFFGPGTRLTVL.

The V gene is TRBV10-2, the J gene TRBJ2-3, with D perhaps matching TRBD2 (5 bases). With 3 bases removed from V and 2 bases from J, the gap between germline ends came to 12 bases. Germline V lookup: CDR1 WSHSY, CDR2 SAAADI. The CDR3 contains 15 residues. The DNA of the CDR3 is TGCGCCAGCAGTGACGTGGGAGAAATCACAGATACGCAGTATTTT. It is translated as CASSDVGEITDTQYF.

A few counts support this clonotype. The V and J genes are TRBV4-1 and TRBJ1-2; 7 bases are a match to TRBD1. There are 14 residues in the CDR3. V was clipped by 4 bases and J by 6 bases; unmatched bases: 8. Germline V gene data show CDR1 as MGHRA and CDR2 as YSYEKL. CDR3 in amino acids: CASSLPDRENGYTF. The CDR3 nucleotides read TGCGCCAGCAGCCTACCTGACAGGGAGAATGGCTACACCTTC.

V and J are TRBV7-9 and TRBJ1-1, with D hard to call. Trimming took off 4 bases at V and 7 bases at J, with 16 bases between the two ends. CDR3 size: 14 residues. The germline V gene has CDR1 SEHNR and CDR2 FQNEAQ (reference sequence). CDR3 region: CASSSGRVDVEAFF. CDR3 nucleotide sequence: TGTGCCAGCAGCTCGGGGAGAGTAGACGTTGAAGCTTTCTTT.

The chain employs TRBV5-6 and TRBJ2-7; the match to TRBD1 covers 7 bases. The CDR3 consists of 14 residues. V dropped 2 bases and J dropped 3; count of bases not matched to a gene: 5. Germline V gene data show CDR1 as SGHDT and CDR2 as YYEEEE. The CDR3 loop is CASSFLTGRYEQYF. The DNA for the CDR3 is TGTGCCAGCAGCTTCCTGACAGGGCGCTACGAGCAGTACTTC.

This clonotype was found many times. The chain has TRBV5-1 and TRBJ2-3; no reliable D call. Between the trimmed V and J ends, which lost 2 bases and 0 bases, there was a span of 4 bases. The CDR3 length is 13 residues. In germline, CDR1 is SGHRS, CDR2 YFSETQ. The CDR3 coding sequence is TGCGCCAGCAGCTTTTCCAGCACAGATACGCAGTATTTT. The encoded protein is CASSFSSTDTQYF.

The J gene is TRBJ1-6, the V gene TRBV20-1; TRBD1 agrees at 7 bases. The length of the CDR3 is 14 residues. The V and J ends lost 3 bases and 10 bases, in that order; junction bases with no gene match: 9. Per germline, CDR1 DFQATT and CDR2 SNEGSKA (reference sequence). The CDR3 DNA reads as TGCAGTGCTAGGGTAGGACAGGCAACCTCACCCCTCCACTTT. Translating gives CSARVGQATSPLHF.

The chain has TRBV9 and TRBJ2-1; tentatively, D is TRBD2 (5 bases). CDR1 is SGDLS, CDR2 YYNGEE, per germline. Trimming stripped 0 bases from V and 0 bases from J, with 7 bases between. CDR3 size: 15 residues. The CDR3 sequence is CASSVETNSYNEQFF. CDR3 nucleotides: TGTGCCAGCAGCGTAGAGACTAACTCCTACAATGAGCAGTTCTTC.

This clonotype was found a few times. V gene TRBV3-1 combines with J gene TRBJ2-7; 8 bases are a match to TRBD2. With 1 base clipped from V and 5 bases from J, the junction kept 10 bases outside the gene matches. CDR3 size: 16 residues. CDR1 is LGHDT, CDR2 YNNKEL, per germline (reference sequence). The DNA of the CDR3 is TGTGCCAGCAGCCAAGTTGGAAACGGGAGGGGCCACGAGCAGTACTTC. This gives the protein CASSQVGNGRGHEQYF.

This clonotype was counted only a few times. J is TRBJ1-3 and V is TRBV5-1; 9 nucleotides match TRBD1. The CDR3 runs 15 residues. CDR1 is SGHRS and CDR2 is YFSETQ in the germline V gene. V shed 4 bases and J 3 bases; nucleotides not matched to a gene: 5. The CDR3 DNA follows: TGCGCCAGCAGCAAAGACAGGGGGTATGGAAACACCATATATTTT. This translates into CASSKDRGYGNTIYF. Drawing the rest from reference TRBV5-1 and TRBJ1-3, the complete variable domain is KAGVTQTPRYLIKTRGQQVTLSCSPISGHRSVSWYQQTPGQGLQFLFEYFSETQRNKGNFPGRFSGRQFSNSRSEMNVSTLELGDSALYLCASSKDRGYGNTIYFGEGSWLTVV.

This chain connects TRBV29-1 to TRBJ2-1; the match to TRBD2 covers 8 bases. Unmatched junction bases numbered 22, after V lost 4 bases and J lost 8 bases. The CDR3 consists of 18 residues. CDR1 is SQVTM, CDR2 ANQGSEA, per germline. The CDR3 region has the DNA TGCAGCGTTGGTCGGGGGGGAGGGCCCCGGCCGAAAAGGGATGAGCAGTTCTTC. Protein: CSVGRGGGPRPKRDEQFF.

The V call is TRBV4-1, the J call TRBJ2-7, with 7 positions matching TRBD2. V lost 1 base to trimming and J lost 1 base; unmatched junction nucleotides: 4. The V gene's germline CDR1 is MGHRA and CDR2 YSYEKL. The CDR3 covers 15 residues. This CDR3 reads CASSQAVAGSYEQYF. In DNA, the CDR3 is TGCGCCAGCAGCCAAGCGGTAGCGGGTTCCTACGAGCAGTACTTC.

This clonotype was picked up a small number of times. This chain joins TRBV5-1 and TRBJ2-7; D is possibly TRBD1 (6 bases). CDR3 size: 14 residues. Trimming removed 2 bases from V and 4 bases from J, with 13 bases in between. Germline V lookup: CDR1 SGHRS, CDR2 YFSETQ. CDR3 bases: TGCGCCAGCAGCTTCCCGGGACAAGCTTACGAGCAGTACTTC. Amino acids: CASSFPGQAYEQYF.

The chain combines TRBV29-1 with TRBJ1-4, with D hard to call. The germline gives CDR1 SQVTM, CDR2 ANQGSEA. The CDR3 loop spans 10 amino acids. This chain's CDR3 is CSVLTSGLFF. CDR3 coding DNA: TGCAGTGTATTGACCAGCGGACTGTTTTTT.

The CDR3 coding sequence is TGTGCCAGCAGCGTTAGCGGGAATGAAGGCAATGAGCAGTTCTTC. Encoded protein: CASSVSGNEGNEQFF. The genes are TRBV7-8 and TRBJ2-1, with TRBD2 identical over 8 bases. CDR1 and CDR2 (germline): SGHVS, FQNEAQ. The CDR3 loop spans 15 amino acids. V trimming: 5 bases; J trimming: 6 bases; junction bases outside the gene matches: 9.

J is TRBJ2-1 and V is TRBV6-2 or TRBV6-3, with D possibly matching TRBD2 (6 bases). Per germline, CDR1 MNHEY and CDR2 SVGEGT. The CDR3 is 12 amino acids. Between the trimmed V and J ends, which lost 8 bases and 1 base, there was a span of 6 bases. The CDR3 loop reads CASGTSYNEQFF. CDR3 DNA sequence: TGTGCCAGCGGGACTTCCTACAATGAGCAGTTCTTC.

A few counts support this clonotype. The chain carries TRBV5-1 and TRBJ1-1; 7 bases are shared with TRBD1. CDR1 and CDR2 (germline): SGHRS, YFSETQ. V lost 4 bases and J lost 3; bases outside the gene matches: 6. The CDR3 has 14 amino acids. The CDR3 DNA reads TGCGCCAGCAGCAGAGGAGACAGGGACACTGAAGCTTTCTTT. It codes for CASSRGDRDTEAFF.

The chain carries TRBV29-1 and TRBJ2-1; maybe TRBD1 (6 bases). The length of the CDR3 is 15 residues. The germline V gene encodes CDR1 SQVTM and CDR2 ANQGSEA. Trimming shortened V by 4 bases and J by 3 bases, and 16 bases separated the two germline ends. This chain's CDR3 is CSVGRSAGVYNEQFF. As DNA, the CDR3 is TGCAGCGTTGGACGGTCGGCAGGGGTCTACAATGAGCAGTTCTTC.